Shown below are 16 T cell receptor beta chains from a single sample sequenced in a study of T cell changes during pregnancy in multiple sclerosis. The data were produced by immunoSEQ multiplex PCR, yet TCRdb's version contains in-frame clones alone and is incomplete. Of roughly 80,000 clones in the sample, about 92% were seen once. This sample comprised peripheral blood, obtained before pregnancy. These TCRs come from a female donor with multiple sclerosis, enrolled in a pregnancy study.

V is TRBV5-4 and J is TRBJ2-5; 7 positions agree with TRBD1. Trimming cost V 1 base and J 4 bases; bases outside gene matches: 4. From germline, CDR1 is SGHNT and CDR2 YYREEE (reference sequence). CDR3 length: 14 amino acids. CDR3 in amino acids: CASSLTGVGETQYF. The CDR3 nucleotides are TGTGCCAGCAGCTTGACAGGGGTCGGAGAGACCCAGTACTTC.

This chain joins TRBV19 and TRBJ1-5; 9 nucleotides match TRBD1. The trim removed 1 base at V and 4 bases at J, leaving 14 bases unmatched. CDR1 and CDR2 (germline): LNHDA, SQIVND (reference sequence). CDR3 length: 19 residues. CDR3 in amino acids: CASSIVPLQGAKRNQPQHF. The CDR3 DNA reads TGTGCCAGTAGTATAGTCCCTTTACAGGGGGCAAAAAGAAATCAGCCCCAGCATTTT.

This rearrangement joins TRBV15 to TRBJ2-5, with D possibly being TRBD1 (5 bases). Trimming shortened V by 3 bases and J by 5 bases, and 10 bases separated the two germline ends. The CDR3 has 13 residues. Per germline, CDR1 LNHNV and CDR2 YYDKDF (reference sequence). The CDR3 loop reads CATSRIRGETQYF. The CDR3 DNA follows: TGTGCCACCAGCAGGATTAGGGGTGAGACCCAGTACTTC. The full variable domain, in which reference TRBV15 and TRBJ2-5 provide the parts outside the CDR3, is DAMVIQNPRYQVTQFGKPVTLSCSQTLNHNVMYWYQQKSSQAPKLLFHYYDKDFNNEADTPDNFQSRRPNTSFCFLDIRSPGLGDTAMYLCATSRIRGETQYFGPGTRLLVL.

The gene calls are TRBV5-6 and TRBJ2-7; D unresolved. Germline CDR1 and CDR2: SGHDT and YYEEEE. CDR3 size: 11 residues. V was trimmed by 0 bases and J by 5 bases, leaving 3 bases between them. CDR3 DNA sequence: TGTGCCAGCAGCTTGGCTCACGAGCAGTACTTC. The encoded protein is CASSLAHEQYF.

The CDR3 region is CAWSDHSTGELFF. The CDR3 DNA reads TGTGCCTGGAGTGACCATAGTACCGGGGAGCTGTTTTTT. The rearrangement joins TRBV30 to TRBJ2-2; the D is unclear. Germline-derived CDR1 and CDR2 are GTSNPN and SVGIG (reference sequence). V was trimmed by 1 base and J by 5 bases, leaving 8 bases between them. This CDR3 has 13 amino acids.

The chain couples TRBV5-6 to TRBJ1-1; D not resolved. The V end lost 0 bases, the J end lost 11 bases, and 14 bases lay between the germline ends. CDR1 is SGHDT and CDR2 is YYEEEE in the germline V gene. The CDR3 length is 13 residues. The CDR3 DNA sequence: TGTGCCAGCAGCTTGGGGCTGTCTCCGGGGGCTTTCTTT. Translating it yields CASSLGLSPGAFF.

The CDR3 bases are TGTGCCAGCAAGGGCGGGCCCTACGAGCAGTACTTC. Amino acids: CASKGGPYEQYF. The chain recombines TRBV27 with TRBJ2-7, with D perhaps matching TRBD2 (5 bases). The germline CDR1 and CDR2 sequences are MNHEY and SMNVEV (reference sequence). V was pared by 7 bases and J by 2 bases, with 9 bases between. The CDR3 is 12 residues long.

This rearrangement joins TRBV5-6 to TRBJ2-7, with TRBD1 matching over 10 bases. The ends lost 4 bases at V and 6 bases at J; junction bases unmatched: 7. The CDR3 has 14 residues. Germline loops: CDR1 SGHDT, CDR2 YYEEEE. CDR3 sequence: CASSPGQGVGEQYF. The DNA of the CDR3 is TGTGCCAGCAGCCCCGGACAGGGGGTAGGCGAGCAGTACTTC.

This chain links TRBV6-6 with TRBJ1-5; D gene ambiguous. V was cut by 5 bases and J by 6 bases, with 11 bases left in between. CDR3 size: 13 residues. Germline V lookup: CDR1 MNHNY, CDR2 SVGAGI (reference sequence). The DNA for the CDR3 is TGTGCCAGCAGTATGGTGGGCATTCAGCCCCAGCATTTT. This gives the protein CASSMVGIQPQHF.

The CDR3 here is CASSLDRADGYTF. CDR3 DNA: TGCGCCAGCAGCTTGGACAGGGCTGATGGCTACACCTTC. The gene calls are TRBV5-1 and TRBJ1-2; maybe TRBD1 (6 bases). Germline CDR1 and CDR2: SGHRS and YFSETQ. V gave up 0 bases and J gave up 6 bases, with 9 bases separating them. The CDR3 loop spans 13 amino acids.

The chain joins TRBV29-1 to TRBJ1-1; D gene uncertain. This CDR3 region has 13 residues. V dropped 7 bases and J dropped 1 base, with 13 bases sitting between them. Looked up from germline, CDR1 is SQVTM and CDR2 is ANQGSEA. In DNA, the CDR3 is TGCAGCGCAGGACTGAAGCAGAACACTGAAGCTTTCTTT. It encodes CSAGLKQNTEAFF.

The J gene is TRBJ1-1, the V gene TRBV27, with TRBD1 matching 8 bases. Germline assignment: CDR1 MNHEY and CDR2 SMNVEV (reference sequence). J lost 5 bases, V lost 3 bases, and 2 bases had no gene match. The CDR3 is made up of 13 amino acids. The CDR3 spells CASSFTGGTEAFF. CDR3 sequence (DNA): TGTGCCAGCAGTTTTACAGGGGGAACTGAAGCTTTCTTT.

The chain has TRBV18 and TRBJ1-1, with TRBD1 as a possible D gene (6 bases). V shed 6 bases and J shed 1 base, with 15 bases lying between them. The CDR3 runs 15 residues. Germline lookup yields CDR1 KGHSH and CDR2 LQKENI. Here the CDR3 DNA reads TGTGCCAGCTCCCCGGGTCAGGGGAGGAACACTGAAGCTTTCTTT. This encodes CASSPGQGRNTEAFF.

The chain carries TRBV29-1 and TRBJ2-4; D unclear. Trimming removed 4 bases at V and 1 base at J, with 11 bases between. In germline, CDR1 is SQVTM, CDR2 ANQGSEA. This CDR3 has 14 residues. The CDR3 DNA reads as TGCAGCGTTGTAGTCGGTGTCGCCAAAAACATTCAGTACTTC. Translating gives CSVVVGVAKNIQYF.

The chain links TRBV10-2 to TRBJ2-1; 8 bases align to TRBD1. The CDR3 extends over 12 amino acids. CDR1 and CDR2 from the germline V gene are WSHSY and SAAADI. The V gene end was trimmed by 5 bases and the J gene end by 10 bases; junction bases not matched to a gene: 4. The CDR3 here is CASSTGGWEQFF. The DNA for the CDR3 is TGCGCCAGCAGTACAGGGGGTTGGGAGCAGTTCTTC.

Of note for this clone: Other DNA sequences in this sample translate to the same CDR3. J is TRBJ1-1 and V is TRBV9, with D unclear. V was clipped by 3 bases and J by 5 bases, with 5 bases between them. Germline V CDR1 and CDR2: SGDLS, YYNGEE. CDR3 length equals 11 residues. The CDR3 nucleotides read TGTGCCAGCAGCGCCGGGACTGAAGCTTTCTTT. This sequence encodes CASSAGTEAFF.